This T cell receptor beta chain was identified in a study of blood T cell repertoires in COVID-19. Study context: The origin of the acute and convalescent COVID-19 samples was the United States, Italy and Spain. Sample material is recorded as cDNA or gDNA derived from T cells, B-cell-depleted T cells, or PBMCs.

Authors' processing steps: Amplification of reference gene primers provided the estimated nucleated cell counts. Libraries were prepared by immunoSEQ multiplex PCR; TCRdb keeps only in-frame clonotypes and omits some of them. That table is the source of V, J and clone size, and D and trimming were worked out from the DNA. This table holds 200,000 or so clones, around 81% found once. CDR1 is SGHNT and CDR2 is YYREEE in the germline V gene (reference sequence). Trimming cost V 2 bases and J 1 base, with 9 bases left between them. The CDR3 covers 14 residues. The sequence was obtained from a man aged 55-75 years with COVID-19, enrolled during active disease. The chain employs TRBV5-4 and TRBJ1-1; D not certain. Sequenced material: peripheral blood. The CDR3 region has the DNA TGTGCCAGCAGCTTAGAGGCCACGAACACTGAAGCTTTCTTT. The encoded protein is CASSLEATNTEAFF.